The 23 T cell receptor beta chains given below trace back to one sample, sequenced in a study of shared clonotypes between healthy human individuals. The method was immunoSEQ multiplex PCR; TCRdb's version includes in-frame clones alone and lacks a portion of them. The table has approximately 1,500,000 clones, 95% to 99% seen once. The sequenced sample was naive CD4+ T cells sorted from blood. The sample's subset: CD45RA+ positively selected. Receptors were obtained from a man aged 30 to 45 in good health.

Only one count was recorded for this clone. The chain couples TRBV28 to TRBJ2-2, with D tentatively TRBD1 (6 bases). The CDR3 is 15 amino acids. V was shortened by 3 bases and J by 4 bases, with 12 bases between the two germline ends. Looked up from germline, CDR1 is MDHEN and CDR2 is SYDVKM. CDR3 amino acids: CASSFLGASTGELFF. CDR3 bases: TGTGCCAGCAGTTTCTTGGGGGCCTCCACCGGGGAGCTGTTTTTT.

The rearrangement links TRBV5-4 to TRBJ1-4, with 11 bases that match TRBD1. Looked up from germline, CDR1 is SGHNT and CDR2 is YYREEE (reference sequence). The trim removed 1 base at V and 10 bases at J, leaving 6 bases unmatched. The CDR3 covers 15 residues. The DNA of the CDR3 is TGTGCCAGCAGCTTGTGGGGACAGGGGGAGGGAAAACTGTTTTTT. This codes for CASSLWGQGEGKLFF.

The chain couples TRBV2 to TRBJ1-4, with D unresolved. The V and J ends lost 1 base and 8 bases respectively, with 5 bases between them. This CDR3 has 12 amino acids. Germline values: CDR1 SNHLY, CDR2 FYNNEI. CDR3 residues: CASSEEEEKLFF. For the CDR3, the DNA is TGTGCCAGCAGTGAAGAGGAGGAAAAACTGTTTTTT.

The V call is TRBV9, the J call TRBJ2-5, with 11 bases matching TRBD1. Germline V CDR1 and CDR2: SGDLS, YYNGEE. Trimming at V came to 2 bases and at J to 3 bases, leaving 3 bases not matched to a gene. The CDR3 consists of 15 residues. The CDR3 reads CASSVRGQGEETQYF. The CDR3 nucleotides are TGTGCCAGCAGCGTTAGGGGACAGGGGGAAGAGACCCAGTACTTC.

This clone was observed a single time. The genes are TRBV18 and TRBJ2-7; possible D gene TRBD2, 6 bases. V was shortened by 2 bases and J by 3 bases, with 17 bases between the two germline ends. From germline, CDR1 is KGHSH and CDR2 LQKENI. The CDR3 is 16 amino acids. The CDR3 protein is CASSPGSGSPFYEQYF. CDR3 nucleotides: TGTGCCAGCTCACCAGGAAGCGGGTCCCCATTCTACGAGCAGTACTTC.

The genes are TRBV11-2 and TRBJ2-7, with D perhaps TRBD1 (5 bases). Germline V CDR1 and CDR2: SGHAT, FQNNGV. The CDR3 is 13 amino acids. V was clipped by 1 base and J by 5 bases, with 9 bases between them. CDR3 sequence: CASSLGQGNEQYF. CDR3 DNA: TGTGCCAGCAGCTTAGGGCAGGGCAACGAGCAGTACTTC. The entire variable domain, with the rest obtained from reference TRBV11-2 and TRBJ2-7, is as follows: EAGVAQSPRYKIIEKRQSVAFWCNPISGHATLYWYQQILGQGPKLLIQFQNNGVVDDSQLPKDRFSAERLKGVDSTLKIQPAKLEDSAVYLCASSLGQGNEQYFGPGTRLTVT.

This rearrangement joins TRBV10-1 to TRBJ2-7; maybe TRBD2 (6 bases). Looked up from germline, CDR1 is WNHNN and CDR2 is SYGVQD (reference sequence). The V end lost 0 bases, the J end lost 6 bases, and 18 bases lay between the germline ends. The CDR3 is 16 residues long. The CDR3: CASSESGGGPGREQYF. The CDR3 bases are TGCGCCAGCAGTGAGTCGGGAGGAGGGCCGGGACGCGAGCAGTACTTC.

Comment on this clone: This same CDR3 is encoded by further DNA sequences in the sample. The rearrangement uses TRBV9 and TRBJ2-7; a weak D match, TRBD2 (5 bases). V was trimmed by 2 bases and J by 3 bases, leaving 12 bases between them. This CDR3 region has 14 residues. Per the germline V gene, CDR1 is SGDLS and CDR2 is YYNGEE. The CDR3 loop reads CASSVALGSYEQYF. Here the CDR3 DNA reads TGTGCCAGCAGCGTTGCCTTGGGGAGCTACGAGCAGTACTTC.

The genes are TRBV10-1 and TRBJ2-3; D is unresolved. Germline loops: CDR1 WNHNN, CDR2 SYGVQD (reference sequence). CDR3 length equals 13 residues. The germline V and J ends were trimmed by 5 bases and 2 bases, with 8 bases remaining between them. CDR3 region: CASSLTVTDTQYF. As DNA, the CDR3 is TGCGCCAGCAGTTTGACCGTCACAGATACGCAGTATTTT.

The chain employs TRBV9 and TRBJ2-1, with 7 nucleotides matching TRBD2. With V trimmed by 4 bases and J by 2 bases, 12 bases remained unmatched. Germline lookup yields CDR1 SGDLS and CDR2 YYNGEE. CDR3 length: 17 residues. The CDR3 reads CASSPRVSGRPYNEQFF. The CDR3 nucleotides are TGTGCCAGCAGCCCCCGAGTTAGCGGGCGGCCCTACAATGAGCAGTTCTTC.

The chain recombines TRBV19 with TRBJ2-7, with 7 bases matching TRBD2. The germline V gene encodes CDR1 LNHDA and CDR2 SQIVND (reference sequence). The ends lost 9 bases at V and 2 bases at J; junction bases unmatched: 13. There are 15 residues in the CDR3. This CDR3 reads CASNARSSGTYEQYF. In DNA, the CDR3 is TGTGCCAGCAATGCTAGGTCTAGCGGAACCTACGAGCAGTACTTC.

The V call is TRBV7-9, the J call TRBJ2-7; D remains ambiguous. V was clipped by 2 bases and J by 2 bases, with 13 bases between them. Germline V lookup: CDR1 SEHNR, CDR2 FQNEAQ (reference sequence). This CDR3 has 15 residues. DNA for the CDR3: TGTGCCAGCAGCTTACGGGCAGGTAAAACCTACGAGCAGTACTTC. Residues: CASSLRAGKTYEQYF.

CDR3 in DNA: TGCGCCAGCAGCTTCCTCAAGTTACGAGAGTCCTACAATGAGCAGTTCTTC. Residues: CASSFLKLRESYNEQFF. This sequence joins TRBV5-1 and TRBJ2-1; D gene uncertain. In germline, CDR1 is SGHRS, CDR2 YFSETQ. This CDR3 spans 17 amino acids. V was cut by 2 bases and J by 1 base, with 16 bases left in between. Looking up the rest from reference TRBV5-1 and TRBJ2-1 gives the full variable domain: KAGVTQTPRYLIKTRGQQVTLSCSPISGHRSVSWYQQTPGQGLQFLFEYFSETQRNKGNFPGRFSGRQFSNSRSEMNVSTLELGDSALYLCASSFLKLRESYNEQFFGPGTRLTVL.

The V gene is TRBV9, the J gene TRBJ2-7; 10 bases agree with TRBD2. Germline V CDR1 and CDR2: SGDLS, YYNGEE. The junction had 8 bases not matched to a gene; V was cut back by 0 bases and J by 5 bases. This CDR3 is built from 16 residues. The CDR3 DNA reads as TGTGCCAGCAGCGTAGACACTAGCGGGATTCTCAACGAGCAGTACTTC. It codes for CASSVDTSGILNEQYF.

CDR3 in DNA: TGCGCCAGCAGCCAAGACTTCCACAGGGGGCAGGGGGAGCTGTTTTTT. Translating gives CASSQDFHRGQGELFF. This rearrangement joins TRBV4-3 to TRBJ2-2, with TRBD1 matching over 9 bases. Looked up from germline, CDR1 is LGHNA and CDR2 is YSLEER. V lost 0 bases to trimming and J lost 8 bases; unmatched junction nucleotides: 7. The length of the CDR3 is 16 residues.

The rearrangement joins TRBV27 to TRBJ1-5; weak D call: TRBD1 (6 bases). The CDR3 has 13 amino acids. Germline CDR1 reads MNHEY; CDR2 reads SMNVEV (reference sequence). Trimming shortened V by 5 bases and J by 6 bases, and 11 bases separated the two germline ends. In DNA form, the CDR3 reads TGTGCCAGCAGTGACAACAGGGTTCAGCCCCAGCATTTT. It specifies CASSDNRVQPQHF.

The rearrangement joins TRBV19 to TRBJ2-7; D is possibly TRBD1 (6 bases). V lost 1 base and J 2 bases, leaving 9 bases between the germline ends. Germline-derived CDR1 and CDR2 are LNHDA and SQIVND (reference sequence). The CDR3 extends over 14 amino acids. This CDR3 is CASSIAGTTYEQYF. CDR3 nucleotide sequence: TGTGCCAGTAGTATAGCTGGGACAACCTACGAGCAGTACTTC.

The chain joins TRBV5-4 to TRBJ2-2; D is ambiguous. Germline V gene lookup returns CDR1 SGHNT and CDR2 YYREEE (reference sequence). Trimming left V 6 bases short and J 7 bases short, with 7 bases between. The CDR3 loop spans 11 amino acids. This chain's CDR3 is CASTSDGELFF. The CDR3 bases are TGTGCCAGCACCTCGGACGGGGAGCTGTTTTTT.

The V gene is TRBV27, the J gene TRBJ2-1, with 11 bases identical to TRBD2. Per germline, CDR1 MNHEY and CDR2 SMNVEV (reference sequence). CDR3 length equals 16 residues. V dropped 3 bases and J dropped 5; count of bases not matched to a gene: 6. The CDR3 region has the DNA TGTGCCAGCAGTTTTCTACTAGCGGGAGTTCACAATGAGCAGTTCTTC. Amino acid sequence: CASSFLLAGVHNEQFF.

The CDR3 DNA sequence: TGCAGCGTCGCTCCCTCAAGGGCAACTAATGAAAAACTGTTTTTT. It yields the protein CSVAPSRATNEKLFF. The J gene is TRBJ1-4, the V gene TRBV29-1, with no clear D. This CDR3 is 15 amino acids long. V lost 6 bases and J lost 0, with 14 bases in between. Per the germline V gene, CDR1 is SQVTM and CDR2 is ANQGSEA.

The CDR3 here is CSVEGGGDYGYTF. The CDR3 coding sequence is TGCAGCGTTGAAGGTGGGGGTGACTATGGCTACACCTTC. The V and J genes are TRBV29-1 and TRBJ1-2, with a tentative D call TRBD1 (5 bases). The CDR3 has 13 residues. Trimming stripped 1 base from V and 3 bases from J, with 9 bases between. From germline, CDR1 is SQVTM and CDR2 ANQGSEA.

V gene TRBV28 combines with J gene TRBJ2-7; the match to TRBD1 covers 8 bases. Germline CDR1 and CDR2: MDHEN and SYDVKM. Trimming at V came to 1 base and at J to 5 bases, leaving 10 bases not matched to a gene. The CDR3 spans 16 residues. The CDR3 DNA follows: TGTGCCAGCAGTTTATCCTCGGACAGGGTTCGGGACGAGCAGTACTTC. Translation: CASSLSSDRVRDEQYF.

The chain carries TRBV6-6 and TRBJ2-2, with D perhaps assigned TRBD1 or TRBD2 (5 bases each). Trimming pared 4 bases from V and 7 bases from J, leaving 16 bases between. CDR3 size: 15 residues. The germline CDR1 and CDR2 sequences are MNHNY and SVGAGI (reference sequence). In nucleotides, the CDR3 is TGTGCCAGCAGTTCGGCCAGGGAGATAGGCGGGGAGCTGTTTTTT. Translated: CASSSAREIGGELFF.